Listed here is a single T cell receptor beta chain. The antigen is not known. The CDR3 contains 14 residues. Germline V CDR1 and CDR2: MNHNS, SASEGT. The ends lost 5 bases at V and 5 bases at J; junction bases unmatched: 4. The Oncomine TCR Beta short-read assay was applied to DNA of cultured CD4+ T cells. A single record per CDR3 protein comes from TCRdb applying MiXCR to the PCR reads. The sample comprises around 8,100 distinct CDR3 sequences, around 55% of which are singletons, and about a sixth rests with the top ten. Treatment: approximately 11-day PBMC culture with coronavirus spike peptide pools or control peptides (ViraFEST assay). This record belongs to a study of vaccination and CD4 T cells after COVID-19.

This sequence was found in a human donor with COVID-19. The chain employs TRBV6-1 and TRBJ1-5, with 9 positions matching TRBD1. This specimen consisted of cultured CD4+ T cells from blood, obtained after SARS-CoV-2 vaccination. The CDR3 here is CASSPRQGDQPQHF. The DNA for the CDR3 is TGTGCCAGCAGTCCACGACAGGGGGATCAGCCCCAGCATTTT.